This T cell receptor (beta chain) was sequenced during a study of OX40 agonist ivuxolimab in advanced cancers. Background on the study: Hepatocellular carcinoma, melanoma, renal cell or head and neck cancer affected the dose-escalation patients. In three patients, partial responses were observed, one with hepatocellular carcinoma and two with cutaneous melanoma.

This CDR3 comprises 15 residues. The assay was immunoSEQ multiplex PCR, and TCRdb's table has in-frame clones only and misses some. Of about 40,000 clones listed, 83% were seen once; the top ten hold 20% to 25%. Collection of blood occurred at baseline, at cycle 4 day 1, and at cycle 7 day 1. The sequence came from an adult with an advanced solid tumor such as melanoma, head and neck, liver or kidney cancer. The chain is built from TRBV12-2 and TRBJ2-1; the DNA was not used to check the table's D call, TRBD2. TRBV12-2 is flagged as a pseudogene. Sequences were derived from CD4+ or CD8+ T cells sorted from blood, sampled in a trial of the OX40 agonist ivuxolimab. Written as DNA, the CDR3 is TGTGCAAGTCGCCGCCCTAGCGGGGGGGCTCATGAGCAGTTCTTC. It translates to CASRRPSGGAHEQFF.